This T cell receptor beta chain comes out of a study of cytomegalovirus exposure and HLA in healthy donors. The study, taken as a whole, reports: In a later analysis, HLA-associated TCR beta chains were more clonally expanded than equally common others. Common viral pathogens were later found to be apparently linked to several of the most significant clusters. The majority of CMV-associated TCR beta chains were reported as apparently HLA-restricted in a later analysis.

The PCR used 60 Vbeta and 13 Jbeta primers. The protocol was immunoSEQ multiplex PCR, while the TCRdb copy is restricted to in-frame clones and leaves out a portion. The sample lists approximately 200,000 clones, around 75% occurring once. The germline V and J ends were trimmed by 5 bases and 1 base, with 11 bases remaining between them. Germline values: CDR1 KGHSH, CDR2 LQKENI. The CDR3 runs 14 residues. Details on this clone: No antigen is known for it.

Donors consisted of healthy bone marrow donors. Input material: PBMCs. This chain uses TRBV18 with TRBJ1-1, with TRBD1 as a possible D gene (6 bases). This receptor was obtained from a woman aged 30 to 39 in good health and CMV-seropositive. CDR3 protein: CASSKDSWNTEAFF. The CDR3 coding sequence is TGTGCCAGCTCAAAGGACAGCTGGAACACTGAAGCTTTCTTT. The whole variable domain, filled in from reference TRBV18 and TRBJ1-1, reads NAGVMQNPRHLVRRRGQEARLRCSPMKGHSHVYWYRQLPEEGLKFMVYLQKENIIDESGMPKERFSAEFPKEGPSILRIQQVVRGDSAAYFCASSKDSWNTEAFFGQGTRLTVV.